The next 22 T cell receptor beta chains were all read from a single sample in a study of glioma-infiltrating T cells after dendritic cell vaccination. Generated by immunoSEQ multiplex PCR, the TCRdb table keeps only in-frame clones and is missing some. In the table there are about 95,000 clones, more than 70% of which are singletons. The sequenced sample was blood, obtained before dendritic cell vaccination. The receptors come from a human donor with glioblastoma.

J is TRBJ1-1 and V is TRBV5-1; unclear D gene. The CDR3 has 15 residues. The V gene lost 1 base and the J gene lost 5 bases, with 15 bases spanning the gap. CDR1 is SGHRS and CDR2 is YFSETQ in the germline V gene. The chain's CDR3 is CASSLSEVPGTEAFF. For the CDR3, the DNA is TGCGCCAGCAGCTTGAGTGAGGTACCGGGGACTGAAGCTTTCTTT.

This chain links TRBV2 with TRBJ2-3, with 14 positions matching TRBD2. Trimming removed 3 bases from V and 4 bases from J; junction bases left unmatched: 3. There are 16 residues in the CDR3. Germline loops: CDR1 SNHLY, CDR2 FYNNEI. The CDR3 DNA reads TGTGCCAGCAGTGACTCGACTAGCGGGGGGGCAGATACGCAGTATTTT. Its translation is CASSDSTSGGADTQYF.

The chain links TRBV7-2 to TRBJ1-1; maybe TRBD1 (6 bases). V lost 4 bases to trimming and J lost 4 bases, with 16 bases between them. The CDR3 is made up of 15 amino acids. Germline V gene lookup returns CDR1 SGHTA and CDR2 FQGNSA. CDR3 sequence (DNA): TGTGCCAGCAGCTCCTCGACAGGCTCGGGCACTGAAGCTTTCTTT. It encodes CASSSSTGSGTEAFF.

The V gene is TRBV4-1, the J gene TRBJ1-5; D call uncertain. The CDR3 runs 16 residues. Germline CDR1 reads MGHRA; CDR2 reads YSYEKL. The germline V and J ends were trimmed by 4 bases and 0 bases, with 13 bases remaining between them. CDR3 residues: CASSPGWGVSNQPQHF. The CDR3, as DNA: TGCGCCAGCAGCCCGGGGTGGGGAGTTAGCAATCAGCCCCAGCATTTT.

This chain links TRBV2 with TRBJ2-3; D call uncertain. The V end was cut by 4 bases, the J end by 0 bases, with 5 bases between. Germline CDR1 and CDR2: SNHLY and FYNNEI. The CDR3 length is 13 residues. In nucleotides, the CDR3 is TGTGCCAGCAGTGCCGAGAGCACAGATACGCAGTATTTT. This gives the protein CASSAESTDTQYF.

This rearrangement joins TRBV5-1 to TRBJ1-2; D call uncertain. Germline V CDR1 and CDR2: SGHRS, YFSETQ. The CDR3 covers 12 residues. V was cut by 3 bases and J by 5 bases, with 8 bases left in between. Written as DNA, the CDR3 is TGCGCCAGCAGCTCGGAGGGTTATGGCTACACCTTC. This gives the protein CASSSEGYGYTF.

This sequence joins TRBV7-9 and TRBJ2-1; 11 nucleotides match TRBD1. The germline CDR1 and CDR2 sequences are SEHNR and FQNEAQ (reference sequence). This CDR3 is 16 amino acids long. Trimming cost V 5 bases and J 7 bases; bases outside gene matches: 10. The CDR3 sequence is CASSHHRTGGLNEQFF. CDR3 DNA sequence: TGTGCCAGCAGCCATCATAGGACAGGGGGCTTGAATGAGCAGTTCTTC.

This chain connects TRBV6-5 to TRBJ2-2, with TRBD2 matching 8 bases. Unmatched junction bases numbered 6, after V lost 8 bases and J lost 4 bases. CDR1 MNHEY and CDR2 SVGAGI come from the germline V gene. There are 14 residues in the CDR3. The CDR3 DNA reads as TGTGCCAGCTCATTAGGACTAGCCACCGGGGAGCTGTTTTTT. Encoded protein: CASSLGLATGELFF.

The CDR3: CASSTGLAGGETQYF. In nucleotides, the CDR3 is TGTGCCAGTAGTACCGGACTAGCGGGAGGGGAGACCCAGTACTTC. The V gene is TRBV19, the J gene TRBJ2-5; 15 bases are shared with TRBD2. With V trimmed by 4 bases and J by 5 bases, 2 bases remained unmatched. The CDR3 extends over 15 amino acids. Per the germline V gene, CDR1 is LNHDA and CDR2 is SQIVND (reference sequence).

The chain uses TRBV27 and TRBJ2-7; no reliable D call. Trimming pared 5 bases from V and 3 bases from J, leaving 11 bases between. Germline lookup yields CDR1 MNHEY and CDR2 SMNVEV (reference sequence). The length of the CDR3 is 13 residues. The CDR3 is CASSQRGHYEQYF. CDR3 nucleotides: TGTGCCAGCAGTCAACGCGGTCACTACGAGCAGTACTTC.

V gene TRBV2 combines with J gene TRBJ2-7, with 9 bases aligning to TRBD2. The CDR3 contains 14 residues. The V segment lost 7 bases and the J segment 2 bases; nucleotides outside the gene matches: 6. Looked up from germline, CDR1 is SNHLY and CDR2 is FYNNEI. The CDR3 nucleotides read TGTGCCAGCATCATGACTAGCGGAGCCTACGAGCAGTACTTC. It specifies CASIMTSGAYEQYF.

V is TRBV27 and J is TRBJ2-7; D is perhaps TRBD2 (6 bases). Germline CDR1 MNHEY, CDR2 SMNVEV (reference sequence). Trimming left V 4 bases short and J 5 bases short, with 18 bases between. CDR3 length: 15 amino acids. CDR3 in amino acids: CASSSPARGIDEQYF. Here the CDR3 DNA reads TGTGCCAGCAGTTCACCGGCACGGGGGATCGACGAGCAGTACTTC.

This clone occurred once. The V gene is TRBV9, the J gene TRBJ2-7, with a tentative D call TRBD1 (6 bases). The CDR3 is 15 residues long. The germline V gene encodes CDR1 SGDLS and CDR2 YYNGEE. The ends were cut back, 3 bases at V and 2 bases at J, with 15 bases in the middle. CDR3 sequence (DNA): TGTGCCAGCAGCGAGGGGGACGGGGAGACCTACGAGCAGTACTTC. Its translation is CASSEGDGETYEQYF.

The rearrangement links TRBV5-6 to TRBJ2-3, with TRBD1 identical over 8 bases. This CDR3 has 16 residues. Unmatched junction bases numbered 7, after V lost 1 base and J lost 3 bases. Germline CDR1 and CDR2: SGHDT and YYEEEE. CDR3 coding DNA: TGTGCCAGCAGCTTGTGGCCGAGGACAGGGACAGATACGCAGTATTTT. Protein: CASSLWPRTGTDTQYF.

The CDR3 loop reads CASSYGQFSYEQYF. CDR3 nucleotide sequence: TGTGCCAGCAGCTACGGACAGTTCTCCTACGAGCAGTACTTC. This rearrangement joins TRBV11-2 to TRBJ2-7, with a weak D call TRBD1 (6 bases). The V end was cut by 4 bases, the J end by 0 bases, with 10 bases between. Germline V CDR1 and CDR2: SGHAT, FQNNGV. This CDR3 is 14 amino acids long.

The chain is built from TRBV6-1 and TRBJ1-2, with 7 bases that match TRBD1. CDR1 is MNHNS, CDR2 SASEGT, per germline. The V gene end was trimmed by 5 bases and the J gene end by 3 bases; junction bases not matched to a gene: 3. The CDR3 has 13 amino acids. The CDR3 spells CASSPQGDYGYTF. CDR3 coding DNA: TGTGCCAGCAGTCCGCAGGGGGACTATGGCTACACCTTC.

V and J are TRBV18 and TRBJ2-3, with D perhaps TRBD1 (5 bases). The CDR3 consists of 11 residues. Germline-derived CDR1 and CDR2 are KGHSH and LQKENI. The V end was cut by 0 bases, the J end by 10 bases, with 5 bases between. CDR3 sequence: CASSPPGPQYF. The CDR3 DNA is TGTGCCAGCTCACCACCGGGGCCGCAGTATTTT.

This chain links TRBV11-3 with TRBJ1-5, with D possibly being TRBD1 (5 bases). V gave up 3 bases and J gave up 1 base, with 10 bases separating them. Per germline, CDR1 SGHNT and CDR2 YENEEA. CDR3 length equals 15 residues. CDR3 sequence: CASSLDGGSNQPQHF. CDR3 nucleotides: TGTGCCAGCAGCTTGGACGGGGGGAGCAATCAGCCCCAGCATTTT.

This clone was observed once. The chain recombines TRBV6-5 with TRBJ1-2; tentatively, D is TRBD1 (6 bases). Germline assignment: CDR1 MNHEY and CDR2 SVGAGI. The length of the CDR3 is 13 residues. V lost 6 bases, J lost 8 bases, and 16 bases lay in between. In DNA, the CDR3 is TGTGCCAGCAGAACCACAGGGATCAGGGGCTACACCTTC. It codes for CASRTTGIRGYTF.

This clone was detected a few times. Other DNA variants within this sample encode the same CDR3. V is TRBV19 and J is TRBJ1-1; 7 bases are a match to TRBD1. The germline V gene encodes CDR1 LNHDA and CDR2 SQIVND (reference sequence). The CDR3 totals 14 residues. The V gene end was trimmed by 1 base and the J gene end by 3 bases; junction bases not matched to a gene: 2. The CDR3 bases are TGTGCCAGTAGTATAGGACAGGGCTACACTGAAGCTTTCTTT. This encodes CASSIGQGYTEAFF. Full variable domain (rest looked up from reference TRBV19 and TRBJ1-1): DGGITQSPKYLFRKEGQNVTLSCEQNLNHDAMYWYRQDPGQGLRLIYYSQIVNDFQKGDIAEGYSVSREKKESFPLTVTSAQKNPTAFYLCASSIGQGYTEAFFGQGTRLTVV.

The V gene is TRBV6-1, the J gene TRBJ1-1; a weak D match, TRBD1 (6 bases). V lost 3 bases and J lost 0, with 8 bases in between. The CDR3 loop spans 14 amino acids. Germline CDR1 MNHNS, CDR2 SASEGT. The CDR3 region is CASSETGMNTEAFF. CDR3 in DNA: TGTGCCAGCAGTGAGACAGGCATGAACACTGAAGCTTTCTTT.

V gene TRBV19 combines with J gene TRBJ1-1; 9 positions match TRBD1. V lost 5 bases to trimming and J lost 4 bases; unmatched junction nucleotides: 5. CDR1 and CDR2 (germline): LNHDA, SQIVND (reference sequence). This CDR3 has 14 amino acids. The CDR3 region is CASSWTGASTEAFF. DNA of the CDR3: TGTGCCAGTAGTTGGACAGGGGCAAGCACTGAAGCTTTCTTT.